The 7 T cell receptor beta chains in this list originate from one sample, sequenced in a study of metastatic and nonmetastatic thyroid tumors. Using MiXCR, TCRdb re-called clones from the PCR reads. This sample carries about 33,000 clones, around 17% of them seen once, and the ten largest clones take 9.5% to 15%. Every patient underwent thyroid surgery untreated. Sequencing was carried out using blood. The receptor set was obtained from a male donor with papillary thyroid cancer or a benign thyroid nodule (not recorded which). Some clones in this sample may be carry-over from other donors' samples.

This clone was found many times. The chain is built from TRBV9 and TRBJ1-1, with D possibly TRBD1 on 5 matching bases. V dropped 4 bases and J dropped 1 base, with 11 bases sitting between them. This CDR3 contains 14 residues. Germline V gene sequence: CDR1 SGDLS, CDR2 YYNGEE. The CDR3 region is CASSSPDTNTEAFF. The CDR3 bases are TGTGCCAGCAGCTCTCCGGACACGAACACTGAAGCTTTCTTT.

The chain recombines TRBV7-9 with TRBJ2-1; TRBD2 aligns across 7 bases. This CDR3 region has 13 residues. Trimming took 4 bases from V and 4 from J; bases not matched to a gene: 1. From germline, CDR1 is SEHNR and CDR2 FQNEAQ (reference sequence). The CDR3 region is CASSSGLYNEQFF. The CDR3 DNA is TGTGCCAGCAGCTCGGGACTATACAATGAGCAGTTCTTC.

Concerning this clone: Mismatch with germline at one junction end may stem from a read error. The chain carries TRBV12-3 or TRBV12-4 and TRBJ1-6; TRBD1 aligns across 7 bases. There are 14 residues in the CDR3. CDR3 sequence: CASTLRGGGSPLHF. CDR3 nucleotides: TGTGCCAGCACCCTGAGAGGGGGCGGATCACCACTCCACTTT.

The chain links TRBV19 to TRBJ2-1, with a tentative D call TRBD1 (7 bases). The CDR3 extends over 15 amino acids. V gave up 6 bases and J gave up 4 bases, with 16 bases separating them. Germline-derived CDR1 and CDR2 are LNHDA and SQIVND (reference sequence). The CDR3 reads CASRYGRGTYNEQFF. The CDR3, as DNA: TGTGCCAGTAGGTATGGCAGGGGGACTTACAATGAGCAGTTCTTC.

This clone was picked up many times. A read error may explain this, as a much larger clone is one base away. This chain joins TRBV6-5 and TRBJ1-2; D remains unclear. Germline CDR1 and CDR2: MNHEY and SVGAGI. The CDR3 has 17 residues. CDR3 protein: CASSYLGRNRPDYGHTF. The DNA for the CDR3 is TGTGCCAGCAGTTACCTCGGCAGAAACCGCCCCGACTATGGCCACACCTTC.

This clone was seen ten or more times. CDR3 region: CASSYSDSYQPQHF. CDR3 DNA sequence: TGTGCCAGCAGTTACTCTGACAGCTATCAGCCCCAGCATTTT. This chain links TRBV6-5 with TRBJ1-5; D may be TRBD1 (5 bases). The CDR3 length is 14 residues. V dropped 0 bases and J dropped 5 bases, with 8 bases sitting between them. Germline-derived CDR1 and CDR2 are MNHEY and SVGAGI.

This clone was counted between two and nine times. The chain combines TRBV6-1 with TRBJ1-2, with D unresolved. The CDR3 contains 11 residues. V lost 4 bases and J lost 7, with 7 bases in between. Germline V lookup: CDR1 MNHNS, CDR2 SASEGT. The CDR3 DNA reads TGTGCCAGCAGTGTAGATCTTGGCTACACCTTC. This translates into CASSVDLGYTF.